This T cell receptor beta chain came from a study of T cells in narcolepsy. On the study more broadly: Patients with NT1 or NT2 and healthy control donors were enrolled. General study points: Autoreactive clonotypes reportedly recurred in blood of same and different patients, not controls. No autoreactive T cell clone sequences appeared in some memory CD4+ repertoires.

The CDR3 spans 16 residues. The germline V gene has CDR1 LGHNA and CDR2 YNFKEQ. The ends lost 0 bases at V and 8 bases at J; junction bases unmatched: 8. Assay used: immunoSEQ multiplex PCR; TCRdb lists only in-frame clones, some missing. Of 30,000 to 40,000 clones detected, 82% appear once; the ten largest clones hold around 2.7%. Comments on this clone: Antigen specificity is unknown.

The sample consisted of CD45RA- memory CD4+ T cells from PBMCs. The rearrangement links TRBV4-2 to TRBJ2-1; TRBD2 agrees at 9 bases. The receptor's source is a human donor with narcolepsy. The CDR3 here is CASSQEEREAGDEQFF. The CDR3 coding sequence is TGTGCCAGCAGCCAAGAAGAGCGGGAGGCCGGGGATGAGCAGTTCTTC.